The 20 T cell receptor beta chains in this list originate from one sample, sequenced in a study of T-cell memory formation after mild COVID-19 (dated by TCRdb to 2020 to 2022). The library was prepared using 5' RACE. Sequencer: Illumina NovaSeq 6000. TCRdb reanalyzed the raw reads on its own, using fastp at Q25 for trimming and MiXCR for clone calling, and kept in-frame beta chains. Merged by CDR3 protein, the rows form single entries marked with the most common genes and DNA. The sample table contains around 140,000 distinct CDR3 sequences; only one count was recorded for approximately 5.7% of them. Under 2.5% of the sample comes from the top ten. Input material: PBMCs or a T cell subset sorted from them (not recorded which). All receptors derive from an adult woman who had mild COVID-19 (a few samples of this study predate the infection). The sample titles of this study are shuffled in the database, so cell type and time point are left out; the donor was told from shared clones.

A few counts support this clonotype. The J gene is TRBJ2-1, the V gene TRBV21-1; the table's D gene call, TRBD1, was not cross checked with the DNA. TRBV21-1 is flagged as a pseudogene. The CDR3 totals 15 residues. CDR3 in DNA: TGTGCCAGCAGCAACACCGGGACAGAATACAATGAGCAGTTCTTC. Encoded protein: CASSNTGTEYNEQFF.

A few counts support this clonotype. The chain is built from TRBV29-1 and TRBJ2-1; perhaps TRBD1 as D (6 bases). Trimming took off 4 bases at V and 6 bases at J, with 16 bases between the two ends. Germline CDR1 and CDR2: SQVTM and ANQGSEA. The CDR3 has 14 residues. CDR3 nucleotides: TGCAGCGTTGTTCTCTGGGTAGGGGGCAATGAGCAGTTCTTC. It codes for CSVVLWVGGNEQFF.

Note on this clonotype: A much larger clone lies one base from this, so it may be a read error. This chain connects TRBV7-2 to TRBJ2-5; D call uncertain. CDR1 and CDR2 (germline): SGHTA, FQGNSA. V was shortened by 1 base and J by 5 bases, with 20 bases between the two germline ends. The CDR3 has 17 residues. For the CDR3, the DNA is TGTGCCAGCAGCTTAGGAAAGGCTCTAGATGGGGTGGAGACCCAGTACTTC. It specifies CASSLGKALDGVETQYF.

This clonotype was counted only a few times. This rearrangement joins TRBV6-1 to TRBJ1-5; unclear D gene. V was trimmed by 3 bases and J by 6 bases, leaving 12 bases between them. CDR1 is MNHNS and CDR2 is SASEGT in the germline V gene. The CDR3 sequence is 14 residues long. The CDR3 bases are TGTGCCAGCAGTGAGGTTGGGAGTACTCAGCCCCAGCATTTT. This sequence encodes CASSEVGSTQPQHF.

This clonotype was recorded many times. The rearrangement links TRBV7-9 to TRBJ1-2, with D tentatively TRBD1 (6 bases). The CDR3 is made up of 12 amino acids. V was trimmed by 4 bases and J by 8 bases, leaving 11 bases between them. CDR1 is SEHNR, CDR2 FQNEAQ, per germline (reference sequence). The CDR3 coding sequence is TGTGCCAGCAGCTCACAGGGAGTCGGCTACACCTTC. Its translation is CASSSQGVGYTF. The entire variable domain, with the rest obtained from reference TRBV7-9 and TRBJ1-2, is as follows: DTGVSQNPRHKITKRGQNVTFRCDPISEHNRLYWYRQTLGQGPEFLTYFQNEAQLEKSRLLSDRFSAERPKGSFSTLEIQRTEQGDSAMYLCASSSQGVGYTFGSGTRLTVV.

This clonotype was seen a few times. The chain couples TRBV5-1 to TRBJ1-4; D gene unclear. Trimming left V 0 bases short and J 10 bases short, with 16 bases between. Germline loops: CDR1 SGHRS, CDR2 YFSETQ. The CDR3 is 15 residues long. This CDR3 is CASSLEDTVKGKLFF. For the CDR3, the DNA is TGCGCCAGCAGCTTGGAAGACACAGTAAAGGGAAAACTGTTTTTT.

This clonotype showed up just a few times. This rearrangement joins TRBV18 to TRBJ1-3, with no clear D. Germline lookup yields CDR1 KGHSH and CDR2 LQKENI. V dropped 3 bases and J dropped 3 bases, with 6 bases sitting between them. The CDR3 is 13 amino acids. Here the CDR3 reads CASSPNDGNTIYF. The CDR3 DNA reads TGTGCCAGCTCACCGAATGATGGAAACACCATATATTTT.

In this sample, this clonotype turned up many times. CDR3 sequence reads: CASSLLAGGETQYF. CDR3 bases: TGTGCCAGCAGCTTACTAGCGGGGGGCGAGACCCAGTACTTC. The J gene is TRBJ2-5, the V gene TRBV7-9; TRBD2 matches 11 bases. CDR1 and CDR2 (germline): SEHNR, FQNEAQ (reference sequence). The ends lost 2 bases at V and 5 bases at J; junction bases unmatched: 1. The CDR3 is 14 amino acids.

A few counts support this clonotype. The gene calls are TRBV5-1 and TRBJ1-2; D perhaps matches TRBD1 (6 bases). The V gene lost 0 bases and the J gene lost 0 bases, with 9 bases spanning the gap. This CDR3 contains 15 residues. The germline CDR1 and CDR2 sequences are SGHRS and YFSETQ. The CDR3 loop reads CASSLEGHPNYGYTF. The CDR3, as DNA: TGCGCCAGCAGCTTGGAGGGACACCCTAACTATGGCTACACCTTC.

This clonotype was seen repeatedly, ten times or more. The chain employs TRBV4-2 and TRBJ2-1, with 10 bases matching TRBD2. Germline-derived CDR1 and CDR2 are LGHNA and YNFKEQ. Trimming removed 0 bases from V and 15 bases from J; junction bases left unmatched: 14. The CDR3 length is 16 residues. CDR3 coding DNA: TGTGCCAGCAGCCAAGACCTAGCGGGAGCCTCGTCGAACGGGTTCTTC. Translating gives CASSQDLAGASSNGFF.

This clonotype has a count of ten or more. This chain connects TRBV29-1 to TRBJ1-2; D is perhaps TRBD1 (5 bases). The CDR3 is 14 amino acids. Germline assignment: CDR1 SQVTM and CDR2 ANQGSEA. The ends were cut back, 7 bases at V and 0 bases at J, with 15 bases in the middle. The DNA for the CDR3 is TGCAGCGATACTTCAGGGACCGCTAACTATGGCTACACCTTC. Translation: CSDTSGTANYGYTF. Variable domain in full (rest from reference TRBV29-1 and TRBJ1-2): SAVISQKPSRDICQRGTSLTIQCQVDSQVTMMFWYRQQPGQSLTLIATANQGSEATYESGFVIDKFPISRPNLTFSTLTVSNMSPEDSSIYLCSDTSGTANYGYTFGSGTRLTVV.

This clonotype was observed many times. The CDR3 here is CASSPPSGHQETQYF. CDR3 DNA: TGTGCCAGCTCACCACCTAGCGGGCATCAAGAGACCCAGTACTTC. The V call is TRBV18, the J call TRBJ2-5; TRBD2 matches at 7 bases. Germline values: CDR1 KGHSH, CDR2 LQKENI. With V trimmed by 0 bases and J by 2 bases, 3 bases remained unmatched. CDR3 length: 15 residues. Full variable domain (outside the CDR3, taken from reference TRBV18 and TRBJ2-5): NAGVMQNPRHLVRRRGQEARLRCSPMKGHSHVYWYRQLPEEGLKFMVYLQKENIIDESGMPKERFSAEFPKEGPSILRIQQVVRGDSAAYFCASSPPSGHQETQYFGPGTRLLVL.

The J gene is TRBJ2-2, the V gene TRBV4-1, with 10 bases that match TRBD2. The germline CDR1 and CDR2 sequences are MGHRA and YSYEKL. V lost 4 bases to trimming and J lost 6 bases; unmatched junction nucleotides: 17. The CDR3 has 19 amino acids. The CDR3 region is CASSRLTSGGAVYAGELFF. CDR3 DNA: TGCGCCAGCAGCCGACTCACCAGCGGGGGGGCCGTATACGCCGGGGAGCTGTTTTTT.

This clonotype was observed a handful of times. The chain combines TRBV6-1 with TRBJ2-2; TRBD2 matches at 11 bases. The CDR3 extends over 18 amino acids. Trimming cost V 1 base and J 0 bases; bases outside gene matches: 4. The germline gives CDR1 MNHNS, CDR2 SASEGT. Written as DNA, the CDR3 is TGTGCCAGCAGTGAAGTCCCGACTAGCGGGACGAACACCGGGGAGCTGTTTTTT. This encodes CASSEVPTSGTNTGELFF.

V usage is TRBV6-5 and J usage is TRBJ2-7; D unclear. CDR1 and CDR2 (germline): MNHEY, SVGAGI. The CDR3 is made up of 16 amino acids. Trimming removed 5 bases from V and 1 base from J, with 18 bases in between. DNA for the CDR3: TGTGCCAGCAGTCAAGGGCCCCCGGACCGGTCCTACGAGCAGTACTTC. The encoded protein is CASSQGPPDRSYEQYF.

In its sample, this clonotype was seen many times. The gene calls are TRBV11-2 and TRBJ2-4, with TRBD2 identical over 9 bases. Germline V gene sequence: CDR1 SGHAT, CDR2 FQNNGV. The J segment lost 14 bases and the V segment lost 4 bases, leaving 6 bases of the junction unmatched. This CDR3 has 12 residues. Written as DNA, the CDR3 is TGTGCCAGCAGCTCAACTAGCGGGCGGAAGTACTTC. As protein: CASSSTSGRKYF.

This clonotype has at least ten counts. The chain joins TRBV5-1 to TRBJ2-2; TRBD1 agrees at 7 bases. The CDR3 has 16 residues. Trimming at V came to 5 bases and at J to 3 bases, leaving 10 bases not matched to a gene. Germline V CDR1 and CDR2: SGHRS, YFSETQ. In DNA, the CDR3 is TGCGCCAGCAGTCTCGGGCCTACAGGGGACACCGGGGAGCTGTTTTTT. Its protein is CASSLGPTGDTGELFF.

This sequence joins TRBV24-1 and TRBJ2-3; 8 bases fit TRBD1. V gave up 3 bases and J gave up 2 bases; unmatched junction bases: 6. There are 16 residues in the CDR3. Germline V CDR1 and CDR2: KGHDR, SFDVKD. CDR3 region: CATSDHRQGYTDTQYF. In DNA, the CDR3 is TGTGCCACCAGTGATCATCGACAGGGGTACACAGATACGCAGTATTTT.

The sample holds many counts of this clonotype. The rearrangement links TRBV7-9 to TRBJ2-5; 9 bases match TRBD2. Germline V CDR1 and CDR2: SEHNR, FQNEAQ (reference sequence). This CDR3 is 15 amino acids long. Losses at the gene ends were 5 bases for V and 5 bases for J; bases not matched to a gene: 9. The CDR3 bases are TGTGCCAGCAGCCTTGGGACTAGCCCTCGGGAGACCCAGTACTTC. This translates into CASSLGTSPRETQYF.

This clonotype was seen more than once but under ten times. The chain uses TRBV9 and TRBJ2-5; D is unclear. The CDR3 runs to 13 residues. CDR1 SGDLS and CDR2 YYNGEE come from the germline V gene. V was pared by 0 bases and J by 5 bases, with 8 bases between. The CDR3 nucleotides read TGTGCCAGCAGCGTAGCTACGTCGGAGACCCAGTACTTC. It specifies CASSVATSETQYF.